A single sample is the source of the 18 T cell receptor beta chains below, sequenced in a study of shared clonotypes between healthy human individuals. TCRdb's copy holds only in-frame clones and misses some; the assay was immunoSEQ multiplex PCR. Altogether millions of clones are present, roughly 92% being singletons, with the ten largest covering about 0.13%. The sequencing input was naive CD4+ T cells sorted from blood. The subset denotes: CD45RA+ positively selected. These receptors were collected from a man younger than 30 in good health.

This chain uses TRBV28 with TRBJ2-3; 7 bases map to TRBD1. The V gene's germline CDR1 is MDHEN and CDR2 SYDVKM. The CDR3 consists of 18 residues. With 0 bases clipped from V and 0 bases from J, the junction kept 9 bases outside the gene matches. CDR3: CASSLWDRQISSTDTQYF. The CDR3 DNA reads TGTGCCAGCAGTTTATGGGACAGGCAAATCTCTAGCACAGATACGCAGTATTTT.

Only one count was recorded for this clone. The sample holds other DNA sequences that translate to the same CDR3. V gene TRBV6-5 combines with J gene TRBJ1-2, with 9 bases that match TRBD1. J gave up 3 bases and V 0 bases, and 2 bases lay outside the gene matches. This CDR3 spans 15 amino acids. CDR1 is MNHEY and CDR2 is SVGAGI in the germline V gene. The chain's CDR3 is CASSYSGQGYYGYTF. CDR3 nucleotides: TGTGCCAGCAGTTACTCAGGACAGGGGTACTATGGCTACACCTTC.

The V call is TRBV11-3, the J call TRBJ2-7; no clear D gene. The germline V gene has CDR1 SGHNT and CDR2 YENEEA. This CDR3 has 14 residues. The V end lost 6 bases, the J end lost 0 bases, and 12 bases lay between the germline ends. CDR3 in amino acids: CASSSTRSSYEQYF. CDR3 in DNA: TGTGCCAGCAGTTCCACCCGGAGCTCCTACGAGCAGTACTTC.

The gene calls are TRBV4-2 and TRBJ2-2; 10 bases are a match to TRBD2. The germline V gene has CDR1 LGHNA and CDR2 YNFKEQ. The V segment lost 1 base and the J segment 6 bases; nucleotides outside the gene matches: 5. The CDR3 is 16 residues long. The CDR3 protein is CASSQANLAGAGELFF. CDR3 in DNA: TGTGCCAGCAGCCAAGCTAACCTAGCGGGGGCCGGGGAGCTGTTTTTT.

The CDR3 DNA reads as TGTGCCAGCAGTGCCTGGGACAGAACAGATACGCAGTATTTT. The encoded protein is CASSAWDRTDTQYF. The V gene is TRBV6-1, the J gene TRBJ2-3; 7 nucleotides line up with TRBD1. Germline loops: CDR1 MNHNS, CDR2 SASEGT. The CDR3 runs to 14 residues. V was clipped by 4 bases and J by 3 bases; unmatched bases: 4.

The table lists this clone with a few counts. The chain couples TRBV28 to TRBJ1-6; D is uncertain. The germline gives CDR1 MDHEN, CDR2 SYDVKM. CDR3 length: 13 residues. The V and J ends lost 7 bases and 0 bases respectively, with 4 bases between them. The CDR3 sequence: CASMGSYNSPLHF. The CDR3 DNA reads TGTGCCAGCATGGGCTCCTATAATTCACCCCTCCACTTT. The whole variable domain, remainder taken from reference TRBV28 and TRBJ1-6, is DVKVTQSSRYLVKRTGEKVFLECVQDMDHENMFWYRQDPGLGLRLIYFSYDVKMKEKGDIPEGYSVSREKKERFSLILESASTNQTSMYLCASMGSYNSPLHFGNGTRLTVT.

This chain uses TRBV19 with TRBJ2-7, with 10 positions matching TRBD2. Unmatched junction bases numbered 2, after V lost 4 bases and J lost 5 bases. CDR3 length equals 13 residues. Germline V CDR1 and CDR2: LNHDA, SQIVND (reference sequence). Here the CDR3 reads CASSNLAGDEQYF. The CDR3 DNA reads TGTGCCAGTAGTAACCTAGCGGGGGACGAGCAGTACTTC.

The chain is built from TRBV2 and TRBJ1-2; the match to TRBD1 covers 7 bases. Germline lookup yields CDR1 SNHLY and CDR2 FYNNEI. V was clipped by 3 bases and J by 1 base; unmatched bases: 8. The CDR3 is 16 amino acids. The CDR3 region is CASSDTGDFSNYGYTF. CDR3 in DNA: TGTGCCAGCAGTGATACAGGGGACTTCAGTAACTATGGCTACACCTTC.

The chain carries TRBV6-1 and TRBJ1-3; D remains unclear. V gave up 7 bases and J gave up 0 bases, with 4 bases separating them. CDR1 and CDR2 from the germline V gene are MNHNS and SASEGT. This CDR3 has 12 amino acids. CDR3 DNA sequence: TGTGCCAGCAAATTCTCTGGAAACACCATATATTTT. The encoded protein is CASKFSGNTIYF.

The V and J genes are TRBV19 and TRBJ1-5; D may be TRBD1 (5 bases). Trimming removed 5 bases at V and 3 bases at J, with 14 bases between. CDR3 length equals 15 residues. CDR1 is LNHDA and CDR2 is SQIVND in the germline V gene (reference sequence). CDR3 region: CASSLSAQVNQPQHF. CDR3 sequence (DNA): TGTGCCAGTAGTTTAAGTGCACAGGTCAATCAGCCCCAGCATTTT. The full variable domain, completed using reference TRBV19 and TRBJ1-5, is DGGITQSPKYLFRKEGQNVTLSCEQNLNHDAMYWYRQDPGQGLRLIYYSQIVNDFQKGDIAEGYSVSREKKESFPLTVTSAQKNPTAFYLCASSLSAQVNQPQHFGDGTRLSIL.

This sequence joins TRBV5-4 and TRBJ2-3, with 7 bases lining up with TRBD2. V dropped 3 bases and J dropped 3; count of bases not matched to a gene: 10. The V gene's germline CDR1 is SGHNT and CDR2 YYREEE (reference sequence). This CDR3 is built from 16 residues. CDR3 in amino acids: CASSSRVSGQTDTQYF. The CDR3 DNA follows: TGTGCCAGCAGCTCCCGGGTTAGCGGGCAGACAGATACGCAGTATTTT.

V gene TRBV27 combines with J gene TRBJ2-3; a weak D match, TRBD2 (5 bases). The ends were cut back, 6 bases at V and 0 bases at J, with 16 bases in the middle. The CDR3 sequence is 16 residues long. The germline gives CDR1 MNHEY, CDR2 SMNVEV (reference sequence). CDR3 coding DNA: TGTGCCAGCAGGAAACTCAGGACGGGGAGCACAGATACGCAGTATTTT. This encodes CASRKLRTGSTDTQYF.

The rearrangement uses TRBV6-6 and TRBJ1-2, with 9 bases identical to TRBD1. The CDR3 length is 15 residues. CDR1 MNHNY and CDR2 SVGAGI come from the germline V gene (reference sequence). J lost 2 bases, V lost 7 bases, and 8 bases had no gene match. The CDR3 DNA sequence: TGTGCCAGCATTCCCCAGGGGACAGGGAACTATGGCTACACCTTC. Translating it yields CASIPQGTGNYGYTF.

The chain combines TRBV27 with TRBJ1-2, with 8 bases aligning to TRBD1. Trimming took 6 bases from V and 2 from J; bases not matched to a gene: 8. Germline V gives CDR1 MNHEY, CDR2 SMNVEV (reference sequence). The CDR3 contains 15 residues. The CDR3 sequence: CASRPGQGQNYGYTF. CDR3 in DNA: TGTGCCAGCAGACCCGGACAGGGTCAGAACTATGGCTACACCTTC.

V usage is TRBV6-1 and J usage is TRBJ2-7; D not certain. V was trimmed by 7 bases and J by 5 bases, leaving 21 bases between them. Germline values: CDR1 MNHNS, CDR2 SASEGT. The CDR3 has 15 residues. CDR3 residues: CASIKSRLLGDEQYF. CDR3 coding DNA: TGTGCCAGCATCAAGAGTAGACTGTTGGGCGACGAGCAGTACTTC.

J is TRBJ2-7 and V is TRBV5-1; the D is unclear. CDR3 length equals 16 residues. The germline gives CDR1 SGHRS, CDR2 YFSETQ. V was clipped by 0 bases and J by 0 bases, with 13 bases between them. In DNA, the CDR3 is TGCGCCAGCAGCTTGGAGGCAGCGCGCCCCTCCTACGAGCAGTACTTC. Its translation is CASSLEAARPSYEQYF.

V usage is TRBV10-3 and J usage is TRBJ2-4, with 8 bases fitting TRBD1. The CDR3 has 12 residues. The trim removed 9 bases at V and 7 bases at J, leaving 5 bases unmatched. Per the germline V gene, CDR1 is ENHRY and CDR2 is SYGVKD. CDR3 nucleotide sequence: TGTGCCATGGGGACAGGCGGCAACATTCAGTACTTC. Translated, it gives CAMGTGGNIQYF.

This clone has a handful of counts. The chain carries TRBV2 and TRBJ1-2; D ambiguous. The length of the CDR3 is 15 residues. The V gene's germline CDR1 is SNHLY and CDR2 FYNNEI. V dropped 7 bases and J dropped 2 bases, with 17 bases sitting between them. This CDR3 is CASTMEDRPNYGYTF. CDR3 coding DNA: TGTGCCAGCACCATGGAGGATCGTCCGAACTATGGCTACACCTTC.